This is a list of T cell receptor beta chains from one sample in a study of blood T cell repertoires in COVID-19. Libraries were prepared by immunoSEQ multiplex PCR; TCRdb keeps only in-frame clonotypes and omits some of them. The sample has roughly 30,000 clones; roughly 90% are singletons. Sequencing used peripheral blood. The receptors come from a human donor in a cohort sampled during active COVID-19. The CDR3 runs from the conserved cysteine through the conserved F or W. D genes are given only for firm matches. The size entry is marked missing in some rows and otherwise reads once, few, many or a size class.

J gene	D gene	V gene	clone size	CDR3 DNA	CDR3 protein
TRBJ2-7	TRBD2	TRBV3-1/TRBV3-2	NA	TGTGCCAGCAGCCCACTGATCGGGGGGGCCGCCGAGCAGTACTTC	CASSPLIGGAAEQYF
TRBJ2-1	NA	TRBV7-2	NA	TGTGCCAGCAGCTCCCGGGGAGGCTACAATGAGCAGTTCTTC	CASSSRGGYNEQFF
TRBJ2-7	NA	TRBV30	NA	TGTGCCTGGAGTGTACTAACAGGGATTCGCTACGAGCAGTACTTC	CAWSVLTGIRYEQYF
TRBJ1-4	NA	TRBV3-1/TRBV3-2	NA	TGTGCCAGCAGCGACTACATAGTCCGCGAAAAACTGTTTTTT	CASSDYIVREKLFF
TRBJ2-7	NA	TRBV3-1/TRBV3-2	NA	TGTGCCAGCAGAGGAGCGAACTACGAGCAGTACTTC	CASRGANYEQYF
TRBJ2-5	NA	TRBV5-4	NA	TGTGCCAGCAGCTTAGGGGTGGGAGAGACCCAGTACTTC	CASSLGVGETQYF
TRBJ2-5	NA	TRBV6-1	NA	TGTGCCAGCAGTGAAGGATCCGCGGGTCAAGAGACCCAGTACTTC	CASSEGSAGQETQYF
TRBJ2-5	TRBD2	TRBV7-2	NA	TGTGCCAGCAGCTTAATGGGCGGGGGGGCATCCGAGACCCAGTACTTC	CASSLMGGGASETQYF
TRBJ2-1	NA	TRBV19	NA	TGTGCCAGTGCGGACAGGGCGGGAGTAAATGAGCAGTTCTTC	CASADRAGVNEQFF
TRBJ1-5	TRBD1	TRBV2	few	TGTGCCAGCAGTGAGGGGACAGGGTTAATCCAGCCCCAGCATTTT	CASSEGTGLIQPQHF